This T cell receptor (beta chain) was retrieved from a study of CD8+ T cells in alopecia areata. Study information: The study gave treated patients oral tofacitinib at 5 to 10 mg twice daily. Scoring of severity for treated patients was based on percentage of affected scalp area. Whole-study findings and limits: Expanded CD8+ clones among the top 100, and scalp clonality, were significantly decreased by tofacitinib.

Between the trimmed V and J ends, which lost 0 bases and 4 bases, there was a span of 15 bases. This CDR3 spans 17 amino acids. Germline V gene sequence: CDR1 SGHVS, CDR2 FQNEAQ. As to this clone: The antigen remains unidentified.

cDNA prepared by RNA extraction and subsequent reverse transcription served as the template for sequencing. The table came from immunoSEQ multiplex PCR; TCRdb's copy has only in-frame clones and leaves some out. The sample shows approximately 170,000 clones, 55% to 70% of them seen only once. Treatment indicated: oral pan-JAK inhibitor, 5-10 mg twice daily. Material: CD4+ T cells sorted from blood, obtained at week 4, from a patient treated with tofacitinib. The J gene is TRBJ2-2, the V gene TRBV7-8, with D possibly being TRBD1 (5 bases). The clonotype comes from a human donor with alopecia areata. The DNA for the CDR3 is TGTGCCAGCAGCTTAGCTAAGGGGCCAGGCAGCACCGGGGAGCTGTTTTTT. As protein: CASSLAKGPGSTGELFF.